This T cell receptor (beta chain) was sequenced during a study of blood T cell repertoires in COVID-19. Looking at the study overall: Acute and convalescent COVID-19 samples came from the United States, Italy and Spain. PBMCs, B-cell-depleted T cells, or T cells were the source of the cDNA or gDNA that made up the material.

How the authors handled the data: The authors estimated nucleated cell counts from reference gene primer amplification. Only in-frame clones appear in the TCRdb table, and some are missing; sequencing was by immunoSEQ multiplex PCR. V and J calls and clone size are given by that table; D and trimming were obtained from the DNA. The profile covers 90,000 to 120,000 clones, with about three quarters appearing a single time and 4% to 5.5% taken by the ten largest. In this sample, this clone turned up many times. At the DNA level, this CDR3 is encoded by other sequences in the same sample as well. Germline loops: CDR1 KGHDR, CDR2 SFDVKD. The CDR3 is made up of 14 amino acids. V gave up 5 bases and J gave up 1 base, with 7 bases separating them.

Sequencing was performed on peripheral blood. The TCR originated in a man between 65 and 80 years old with acute or convalescent COVID-19. The rearrangement links TRBV24-1 to TRBJ2-2, with D perhaps matching TRBD2 (6 bases). Here the CDR3 reads CATSGRGNTGELFF. The CDR3 DNA is TGTGCCACCAGTGGGCGGGGGAACACCGGGGAGCTGTTTTTT.